The present T cell receptor (beta chain) was sequenced within a study of cytomegalovirus exposure and HLA in healthy donors. General observations from the study: According to reports, the classifier identified cytomegalovirus status with high specificity and sensitivity. The majority of TCR sequences were rare, yet some public TCRs appeared in many donors.

This clone was counted once. Its antigen is unidentified. Primers included in the PCR were 60 Vbeta and 13 Jbeta primers. The method was immunoSEQ multiplex PCR; TCRdb's version includes in-frame clones alone and lacks a portion of them. There are approximately 150,000 clones in the sample; 82% occur only once, and 2% to 3% lies in the top ten. The CDR3 totals 12 residues. Germline-derived CDR1 and CDR2 are SQVTM and ANQGSEA. V lost 4 bases, J lost 2 bases, and 9 bases lay in between. The source material was PBMCs. This receptor was obtained from a male donor in good health and CMV-seronegative. The rearrangement uses TRBV29-1 and TRBJ2-7, with D tentatively TRBD2 (6 bases). This CDR3 reads CSVGSGAYEQYF. As DNA, the CDR3 is TGCAGCGTTGGTAGCGGAGCCTACGAGCAGTACTTC.